Following are 11 T cell receptor beta chains from one sample sequenced in a study of T-cell memory formation after mild COVID-19. TCRdb fed the 5' RACE reads into MiXCR, producing one record per CDR3 protein. The table lists fewer than 650,000 distinct CDR3 sequences, approximately 15% of them singletons. Sequenced material: PBMCs or a T cell subset sorted from them (not recorded which). These receptors all come from an adult woman who had mild COVID-19 (a few samples of this study predate the infection). Cell type and time point are not known.

This rearrangement joins TRBV19 to TRBJ2-7, with unresolved D. The ends were cut back, 3 bases at V and 5 bases at J, with 8 bases in the middle. Germline assignment: CDR1 LNHDA and CDR2 SQIVND (reference sequence). There are 12 residues in the CDR3. The CDR3 protein is CASSMRYDEQYF. The DNA of the CDR3 is TGTGCCAGTAGTATGCGGTATGACGAGCAGTACTTC.

The chain is built from TRBV5-1 and TRBJ1-1, with D unclear. The V end was cut by 6 bases, the J end by 5 bases, with 8 bases between. The CDR3 length is 11 residues. Germline values: CDR1 SGHRS, CDR2 YFSETQ. The CDR3 DNA reads TGCGCCAGCAAGAAGGAAACTGAAGCTTTCTTT. This sequence encodes CASKKETEAFF.

The gene calls are TRBV18 and TRBJ2-1; D may correspond to TRBD1 or TRBD2 (6 bases each). The CDR3 loop spans 16 amino acids. V was pared by 4 bases and J by 2 bases, with 15 bases between. Germline CDR1 is KGHSH and CDR2 is LQKENI. The CDR3 DNA sequence: TGTGCCAGCTCACACCGGGGGCCGGGGGCCTACAATGAGCAGTTCTTC. It specifies CASSHRGPGAYNEQFF.

The genes are TRBV19 and TRBJ2-1; TRBD1 agrees at 11 bases. V shed 3 bases, J shed 1 base, and the junction held 14 bases outside the gene matches. Germline values: CDR1 LNHDA, CDR2 SQIVND (reference sequence). The CDR3 contains 20 residues. The CDR3 loop is CASSITPGQGGFWSYNEQFF. The CDR3 bases are TGTGCCAGTAGTATTACACCGGGACAGGGGGGTTTTTGGTCCTACAATGAGCAGTTCTTC.

In DNA, the CDR3 is TGTGCCAGCAGTTTACCCTGGGCAGGGAGCCGTATTACCGGGGAGCTGTTTTTT. As protein: CASSLPWAGSRITGELFF. This chain links TRBV12-3 or TRBV12-4 with TRBJ2-2; D assignment may be TRBD1 or TRBD2 (5 bases each). Trimming left V 2 bases short and J 5 bases short, with 21 bases between. This CDR3 has 18 amino acids.

This clonotype was counted a few times. One junction end disagrees with the germline gene, perhaps due to a read error. The rearrangement links TRBV6-1 to TRBJ2-7; 8 bases are shared with TRBD1. The CDR3 loop spans 17 amino acids. From germline, CDR1 is MNHNS and CDR2 SASEGT. CDR3 coding DNA: TGTGCCAGCAGAGAAGTCCATCGGACAGGGAGTACGAGGGAGCAGTACTTC. Its protein product is CASREVHRTGSTREQYF.

In this sample, this clonotype turned up many times. The chain links TRBV7-9 to TRBJ2-3; D is ambiguous. Germline CDR1 SEHNR, CDR2 FQNEAQ (reference sequence). The CDR3 has 14 residues. V lost 3 bases, J lost 0 bases, and 7 bases lay in between. CDR3 loop: CASSLATSTDTQYF. CDR3 sequence (DNA): TGTGCCAGCAGCTTGGCGACTAGCACAGATACGCAGTATTTT.

The chain couples TRBV7-3 to TRBJ2-1, with 8 bases matching TRBD2. The CDR3 is 15 amino acids. CDR1 and CDR2 (germline): SGHTA, FQGTGA. With 6 bases clipped from V and 6 bases from J, the junction kept 10 bases outside the gene matches. This chain's CDR3 is CASSPAGGTFNEQFF. CDR3 nucleotides: TGTGCCAGCAGTCCCGCGGGGGGAACGTTCAATGAGCAGTTCTTC.

This clonotype was counted between two and nine times. The J gene is TRBJ2-1, the V gene TRBV24-1; 10 nucleotides agree with TRBD2. This CDR3 is built from 16 residues. After removal of 0 bases from V and 10 bases from J, the junction contained 8 bases not matched to a gene. Looked up from germline, CDR1 is KGHDR and CDR2 is SFDVKD. CDR3 in amino acids: CATSDLRLAGEGEQFF. The CDR3 bases are TGTGCCACCAGTGATTTGCGGCTAGCGGGAGAGGGCGAGCAGTTCTTC.

V usage is TRBV10-3 and J usage is TRBJ2-3, with 8 positions matching TRBD2. CDR1 ENHRY and CDR2 SYGVKD come from the germline V gene. The CDR3 consists of 17 residues. V trimming: 7 bases; J trimming: 0 bases; junction bases outside the gene matches: 12. CDR3 protein: CAIKGLAKADSTDTQYF. The CDR3 region has the DNA TGTGCCATCAAAGGACTAGCCAAGGCCGATAGCACAGATACGCAGTATTTT.

This clonotype has just a few counts. The chain uses TRBV9 and TRBJ2-3; D unclear. The germline V gene has CDR1 SGDLS and CDR2 YYNGEE. V was clipped by 0 bases and J by 2 bases, with 4 bases between them. The CDR3 has 13 residues. CDR3 protein: CASSVGPTDTQYF. The DNA for the CDR3 is TGTGCCAGCAGCGTAGGTCCCACAGATACGCAGTATTTT.